The 23 T cell receptor beta chains given below trace back to one sample, sequenced in a study of neurological immune-mediated disorders. From the 5' RACE reads, TCRdb called clonotypes with MiXCR, one entry per CDR3 protein. This sample has about 70,000 distinct CDR3 sequences, with roughly 3.1% found just once. Material: PBMCs. The receptors derive from a woman between 45 and 60 years old with multiple sclerosis.

This clonotype was observed at least ten times. This chain joins TRBV7-9 and TRBJ2-3, with D hard to call. Trimming took off 1 base at V and 1 base at J, with 9 bases between the two ends. CDR1 and CDR2 (germline): SEHNR, FQNEAQ (reference sequence). The CDR3 has 15 residues. As DNA, the CDR3 is TGTGCCAGCAGCTTAGATCCCCCGGGCACAGATACGCAGTATTTT. Its translation: CASSLDPPGTDTQYF.

This clonotype was counted many times. The chain combines TRBV20-1 with TRBJ1-5; 8 bases are a match to TRBD1. Trimming at V came to 3 bases and at J to 4 bases, leaving 11 bases not matched to a gene. Germline V CDR1 and CDR2: DFQATT, SNEGSKA (reference sequence). The CDR3 length is 16 residues. CDR3: CSARPRTGTRNQPQHF. DNA for the CDR3: TGCAGTGCTAGGCCCAGGACAGGGACGAGGAATCAGCCCCAGCATTTT.

The sample holds many counts of this clonotype. This chain connects TRBV21-1 to TRBJ2-3; the table's TRBD1 call for D was not verified on the DNA. TRBV21-1 is flagged as a pseudogene. The CDR3 runs to 14 residues. The DNA for the CDR3 is TGTGCCAGCAGCCTCCGGGACCCCACAGATACGCAGTATTTT. Translating gives CASSLRDPTDTQYF.

This clonotype was counted ten times or more. The chain combines TRBV20-1 with TRBJ2-1; 11 bases agree with TRBD2. The CDR3 contains 16 residues. The V segment lost 2 bases and the J segment 7 bases; nucleotides outside the gene matches: 10. Germline-derived CDR1 and CDR2 are DFQATT and SNEGSKA (reference sequence). CDR3: CSARSGSGRANNEQFF. The CDR3 DNA follows: TGCAGTGCTAGATCGGGTAGCGGGAGGGCGAATAATGAGCAGTTCTTC.

This clonotype was seen at least ten times. This chain connects TRBV20-1 to TRBJ2-1, with 7 bases matching TRBD2. CDR3 length: 15 amino acids. Germline V lookup: CDR1 DFQATT, CDR2 SNEGSKA (reference sequence). V gave up 5 bases and J gave up 0 bases; unmatched junction bases: 7. The CDR3 loop is CSAPDGGSSYNEQFF. CDR3 in DNA: TGCAGTGCTCCTGACGGCGGGAGCTCCTACAATGAGCAGTTCTTC.

This clonotype was seen repeatedly, ten times or more. V gene TRBV11-2 combines with J gene TRBJ2-1; 9 bases agree with TRBD2. Trimming took 1 base from V and 12 from J; bases not matched to a gene: 1. The CDR3 runs to 12 residues. Germline CDR1 and CDR2: SGHAT and FQNNGV. In nucleotides, the CDR3 is TGTGCCAGCAGCTTAGCGACTAGCGGGCAGTTCTTC. It is translated as CASSLATSGQFF.

This clonotype occurred many times. The chain joins TRBV5-6 to TRBJ1-2, with 9 bases lining up with TRBD1. From germline, CDR1 is SGHDT and CDR2 YYEEEE. The length of the CDR3 is 13 residues. V trimming: 4 bases; J trimming: 8 bases; junction bases outside the gene matches: 6. CDR3 coding DNA: TGTGCCAGCAGCCGGGACAGGGTCTGGGGCTACACCTTC. Its protein is CASSRDRVWGYTF.

This clonotype was seen repeatedly, ten times or more. The chain couples TRBV11-3 to TRBJ1-2; possible D gene TRBD1, 6 bases. The germline V and J ends were trimmed by 5 bases and 0 bases, with 13 bases remaining between them. The CDR3 covers 15 residues. Germline lookup yields CDR1 SGHNT and CDR2 YENEEA. CDR3 bases: TGTGCCAGCAGCCCTCGGGGGGGCTCTAACTATGGCTACACCTTC. This gives the protein CASSPRGGSNYGYTF. Together with reference TRBV11-3 and TRBJ1-2, the CDR3 gives the full variable domain: EAGVVQSPRYKIIEKKQPVAFWCNPISGHNTLYWYLQNLGQGPELLIRYENEEAVDDSQLPKDRFSAERLKGVDSTLKIQPAELGDSAVYLCASSPRGGSNYGYTFGSGTRLTVV.

This clonotype was seen ten or more times. This rearrangement joins TRBV6-5 to TRBJ1-6; tentatively, D is TRBD1 (5 bases). V lost 6 bases and J lost 0, with 15 bases in between. The CDR3 consists of 17 residues. In germline, CDR1 is MNHEY, CDR2 SVGAGI. CDR3 bases: TGTGCCAGCAGGCCCGGGACTCCCAGCTCCTATAATTCACCCCTCCACTTT. Its protein is CASRPGTPSSYNSPLHF.

The sample holds many counts of this clonotype. This sequence joins TRBV12-3 or TRBV12-4 and TRBJ2-5; a possible D gene is TRBD2 (6 bases). This CDR3 region has 16 residues. V shed 4 bases and J shed 5 bases, with 20 bases lying between them. The CDR3 loop reads CASSSDRLPEGETQYF. The DNA for the CDR3 is TGTGCCAGCAGTTCCGACCGACTCCCGGAGGGCGAGACCCAGTACTTC.

This clonotype has ten or more counts. The rearrangement links TRBV7-2 to TRBJ2-6, with TRBD1 matching 7 bases. CDR1 is SGHTA and CDR2 is FQGNSA in the germline V gene. With V trimmed by 5 bases and J by 16 bases, 11 bases remained unmatched. This CDR3 has 13 amino acids. The CDR3 nucleotides read TGTGCCAGCAGCCTCCGGGACAGCCCGGGTCTGACTTTC. Translated, it gives CASSLRDSPGLTF.

At least ten counts were recorded for this clonotype. This chain connects TRBV6-4 to TRBJ2-2, with TRBD2 identical over 8 bases. The CDR3 length is 14 residues. Germline V gene data show CDR1 as MRHNA and CDR2 as SNTAGT. Trimming took 3 bases from V and 3 from J; bases not matched to a gene: 0. Written as DNA, the CDR3 is TGTGCCAGCAGTGAAGCGGGAGACACCGGGGAGCTGTTTTTT. Translated, it gives CASSEAGDTGELFF.

This clonotype was recorded at least ten times. The chain is built from TRBV5-1 and TRBJ2-4; 8 bases line up with TRBD1. CDR1 is SGHRS, CDR2 YFSETQ, per germline. The CDR3 length is 15 residues. With V trimmed by 4 bases and J by 0 bases, 3 bases remained unmatched. The CDR3 reads CASSLDRVAKNIQYF. The CDR3 region has the DNA TGCGCCAGCAGCCTGGACAGGGTAGCCAAAAACATTCAGTACTTC.

Many counts were recorded for this clonotype. This chain connects TRBV5-1 to TRBJ2-7; D call uncertain. The CDR3 runs 14 residues. Between the trimmed V and J ends, which lost 0 bases and 1 base, there was a span of 8 bases. CDR1 SGHRS and CDR2 YFSETQ come from the germline V gene. The CDR3 coding sequence is TGCGCCAGCAGCTTGGAACCCGGGTCCTACGAGCAGTACGTC. It codes for CASSLEPGSYEQYV.

In this sample, this clonotype turned up many times. The J gene is TRBJ2-2, the V gene TRBV5-1; D not certain. Germline CDR1 and CDR2: SGHRS and YFSETQ. This CDR3 is built from 13 residues. The ends were cut back, 5 bases at V and 7 bases at J, with 12 bases in the middle. CDR3 protein: CASSTGYSGELFF. The CDR3 coding sequence is TGCGCCAGCAGTACGGGCTACAGCGGGGAGCTGTTTTTT.

This clonotype was found many times. V and J are TRBV4-1 and TRBJ2-1, with D unresolved. The CDR3 runs to 12 residues. Trimming cost V 5 bases and J 9 bases, with 11 bases left between them. The germline CDR1 and CDR2 sequences are MGHRA and YSYEKL. The CDR3 DNA sequence: TGCGCCAGCAGCGACCAAAGCCCTGAGCAGTTCTTC. This translates into CASSDQSPEQFF.

This clonotype was detected many times. The chain couples TRBV10-1 to TRBJ1-5; 9 bases fit TRBD1. Germline lookup yields CDR1 WNHNN and CDR2 SYGVQD (reference sequence). The J segment lost 4 bases and the V segment lost 7 bases, leaving 17 bases of the junction unmatched. The CDR3 loop spans 18 amino acids. CDR3 region: CASTFLSPRDRDNQPQHF. CDR3 DNA sequence: TGCGCCAGCACCTTCCTCAGCCCCCGGGACAGGGATAATCAGCCCCAGCATTTT.

Ten or more counts support this clonotype. The genes are TRBV7-6 and TRBJ2-1; no firm D call. Trimming stripped 5 bases from V and 12 bases from J, with 17 bases between. CDR3 length: 13 amino acids. Germline CDR1 reads SGHVS; CDR2 reads FNYEAQ. The CDR3 here is CASSPGILSGQFF. The CDR3 DNA reads TGTGCCAGCAGCCCTGGGATTCTCTCTGGGCAGTTCTTC. The full variable domain, completed using reference TRBV7-6 and TRBJ2-1, is GAGVSQSPRYKVTKRGQDVALRCDPISGHVSLYWYRQALGQGPEFLTYFNYEAQQDKSGLPNDRFSAERPEGSISTLTIQRTEQRDSAMYRCASSPGILSGQFFGPGTRLTVL.

The sample holds many counts of this clonotype. This chain connects TRBV20-1 to TRBJ1-2; 7 bases align to TRBD1. The V segment lost 5 bases and the J segment 4 bases; nucleotides outside the gene matches: 16. CDR3 length: 16 residues. Germline V gene lookup returns CDR1 DFQATT and CDR2 SNEGSKA (reference sequence). The CDR3 is CSAPSTQQGPFYGYTF. CDR3 in DNA: TGCAGTGCTCCGTCCACCCAACAGGGGCCGTTCTATGGCTACACCTTC.

This clonotype was seen many times. The chain joins TRBV12-3 or TRBV12-4 to TRBJ1-1; D is perhaps TRBD1 (5 bases). Trimming shortened V by 3 bases and J by 5 bases, and 16 bases separated the two germline ends. This CDR3 region has 15 residues. The CDR3: CASSFQRGRETEAFF. DNA of the CDR3: TGTGCCAGCAGTTTCCAACGGGGCAGGGAAACTGAAGCTTTCTTT.

This clonotype was seen ten or more times. The V call is TRBV5-1, the J call TRBJ2-3; 7 nucleotides align to TRBD2. This CDR3 comprises 17 residues. J gave up 4 bases and V 3 bases, and 14 bases lay outside the gene matches. Per the germline V gene, CDR1 is SGHRS and CDR2 is YFSETQ. Written as DNA, the CDR3 is TGCGCCAGCAGCTCCTACCGCTCGACTAGCTCCCCAGATACGCAGTATTTT. The encoded protein is CASSSYRSTSSPDTQYF.

This clonotype was detected many times. J is TRBJ2-1 and V is TRBV20-1; possible D gene TRBD2, 7 bases. Germline-derived CDR1 and CDR2 are DFQATT and SNEGSKA (reference sequence). The ends were cut back, 5 bases at V and 12 bases at J, with 23 bases in the middle. This CDR3 is built from 14 residues. The CDR3 region is CSAAQGPSGFPQFF. DNA of the CDR3: TGCAGTGCTGCCCAGGGGCCTAGCGGATTCCCGCAGTTCTTC.

The sample holds many counts of this clonotype. The V call is TRBV3-1, the J call TRBJ1-1; D unclear. This CDR3 region has 13 residues. CDR1 LGHDT and CDR2 YNNKEL come from the germline V gene (reference sequence). The V end lost 1 base, the J end lost 6 bases, and 9 bases lay between the germline ends. This CDR3 reads CASSQVVRAEAFF. In DNA, the CDR3 is TGTGCCAGCAGCCAAGTAGTGCGTGCTGAAGCTTTCTTT.